The T cell receptor beta chain under discussion was sequenced for a study of CD8 T cells in ankylosing spondylitis. The sample holds many counts of this clonotype. Its antigen is not identified. Preparation of TCR beta libraries was done by quantitative 5'-RACE with molecular barcodes. From the 5' RACE reads, TCRdb called clonotypes with MiXCR, one entry per CDR3 protein. The sample yields approximately 220,000 distinct CDR3 sequences, about 10% seen once. Study-wide results and limits: According to the report, clones linked to the disease were significantly enriched in matched synovial fluid samples taken from ankylosing spondylitis patients.

This clonotype originated in a male donor with ankylosing spondylitis or in good health (not recorded which). Sequencing was carried out using blood, either unsorted or a sorted T cell fraction (not recorded which).

The CDR3 DNA reads as TGTGCCAGCAGTTGGGGGGGGGCTAACATTCAGTACTTC. Translation: CASSWGGANIQYF. This chain connects TRBV12-3 or TRBV12-4 to TRBJ2-4, with D tentatively TRBD2 (7 bases). V was clipped by 4 bases and J by 7 bases, with 11 bases between them. The CDR3 runs to 13 residues.